The T cell receptor beta chain under discussion was sequenced for a study of brain T cells in children with intractable seizures. Whole-study results and caveats: Patients' HCMV serostatus was unknown; virus specificity rests on CDR3 similarity alone.

As for this clone: What it recognizes is unknown.

V was shortened by 5 bases and J by 2 bases, with 12 bases between the two germline ends. Looked up from germline, CDR1 is MNHEY and CDR2 is SMNVEV (reference sequence). This CDR3 has 14 amino acids. Sequencing was performed with immunoSEQ multiplex PCR; in TCRdb, only in-frame clones are kept and a portion is missing. The repertoire holds about 340,000 clones, with over 90% as singletons. The time point here: blood from clinic visit 5 months post-surgery; TSC patient then seizure free. The origin of this receptor is a boy under three years old with tuberous sclerosis and intractable seizures. The sample consisted of peripheral blood, taken roughly 5 months after surgery. The rearrangement joins TRBV27 to TRBJ1-1, with D unresolved. Written as DNA, the CDR3 is TGTGCCAGCAGTCCCCCCGGGGTTAACACTGAAGCTTTCTTT. This translates into CASSPPGVNTEAFF.